The 32 T cell receptor beta chains below come from one sample, sequenced in a study of blood T cell repertoires in COVID-19. Produced via immunoSEQ multiplex PCR; TCRdb's table is partial and in-frame only. The table has around 150,000 clones, approximately 81% seen once. The sequencing input was peripheral blood. Receptors originate from a human donor with acute or convalescent COVID-19. The donor label of this sample is uncertain.

CDR3 nucleotide sequence: TGCGCCAGCAGCCAAGATGCTAGCGGCTCCTACAATGAGCAGTTCTTC. As protein: CASSQDASGSYNEQFF. The rearrangement joins TRBV4-1 to TRBJ2-1, with 7 bases lining up with TRBD2. CDR1 MGHRA and CDR2 YSYEKL come from the germline V gene. J lost 0 bases, V lost 0 bases, and 2 bases had no gene match. The CDR3 consists of 16 residues.

The chain employs TRBV5-4 and TRBJ2-5; D unresolved. V lost 4 bases and J 4 bases, leaving 14 bases between the germline ends. In germline, CDR1 is SGHNT, CDR2 YYREEE (reference sequence). This CDR3 is 14 amino acids long. CDR3 residues: CASSPASAVETQYF. The CDR3 DNA reads as TGTGCCAGCAGCCCGGCGAGCGCCGTAGAGACCCAGTACTTC.

V gene TRBV4-3 combines with J gene TRBJ1-4; a possible D gene is TRBD1 (6 bases). The ends were cut back, 1 base at V and 0 bases at J, with 12 bases in the middle. Germline CDR1 LGHNA, CDR2 YSLEER. This CDR3 has 17 residues. This chain's CDR3 is CASSQVHPGATNEKLFF. The CDR3 bases are TGCGCCAGCAGCCAAGTCCACCCAGGGGCAACTAATGAAAAACTGTTTTTT.

The genes are TRBV2 and TRBJ1-5; D is perhaps TRBD1 (5 bases). Trimming removed 4 bases at V and 2 bases at J, with 12 bases between. The CDR3 extends over 15 amino acids. Germline V gene sequence: CDR1 SNHLY, CDR2 FYNNEI. CDR3 nucleotides: TGTGCCAGCAGTGCTCAGGGCGCGGGCAATCAGCCCCAGCATTTT. It yields the protein CASSAQGAGNQPQHF.

This rearrangement joins TRBV13 to TRBJ2-3; the D gene is possibly TRBD2 (7 bases). V gave up 5 bases and J gave up 0 bases, with 18 bases separating them. Germline V CDR1 and CDR2: PRHDT, FYEKMQ (reference sequence). The CDR3 runs 17 residues. As DNA, the CDR3 is TGTGCCAGCAGCCCCCGTCGGGCGGGGGCCAGCACAGATACGCAGTATTTT. Amino acid sequence: CASSPRRAGASTDTQYF. The full variable domain, with the rest looked up from reference TRBV13 and TRBJ2-3, is AAGVIQSPRHLIKEKRETATLKCYPIPRHDTVYWYQQGPGQDPQFLISFYEKMQSDKGSIPDRFSAQQFSDYHSELNMSSLELGDSALYFCASSPRRAGASTDTQYFGPGTRLTVL.

The chain couples TRBV6-1 to TRBJ1-2; 10 nucleotides line up with TRBD1. The CDR3 consists of 15 residues. CDR1 is MNHNS and CDR2 is SASEGT in the germline V gene. V gave up 3 bases and J gave up 4 bases; unmatched junction bases: 5. In DNA, the CDR3 is TGTGCCAGCAGTGATGCCGGGACAGGGGCCTATGGCTACACCTTC. Amino acid sequence: CASSDAGTGAYGYTF.

This chain joins TRBV19 and TRBJ1-3, with D possibly matching TRBD1 (5 bases). Trimming took off 7 bases at V and 0 bases at J, with 19 bases between the two ends. Germline lookup yields CDR1 LNHDA and CDR2 SQIVND (reference sequence). CDR3 length: 17 amino acids. CDR3 DNA sequence: TGTGCCAGTATGGGGCGACCGACCTCACACTCTGGAAACACCATATATTTT. Its protein product is CASMGRPTSHSGNTIYF. Filled out from reference TRBV19 and TRBJ1-3, the complete variable domain reads DGGITQSPKYLFRKEGQNVTLSCEQNLNHDAMYWYRQDPGQGLRLIYYSQIVNDFQKGDIAEGYSVSREKKESFPLTVTSAQKNPTAFYLCASMGRPTSHSGNTIYFGEGSWLTVV.

This rearrangement joins TRBV19 to TRBJ1-4; D might be TRBD1 (5 bases). Germline V lookup: CDR1 LNHDA, CDR2 SQIVND (reference sequence). V was shortened by 9 bases and J by 8 bases, with 19 bases between the two germline ends. This CDR3 spans 14 amino acids. CDR3 sequence reads: CASDGGGVGEKLFF. CDR3 sequence (DNA): TGTGCCAGCGACGGGGGGGGTGTTGGCGAAAAACTGTTTTTT.

This clone has just one count. This chain's CDR3 is CASSYATGGRGTEAFF. CDR3 nucleotides: TGTGCCAGCAGTTACGCGACAGGGGGCAGGGGCACTGAAGCTTTCTTT. The rearrangement links TRBV6-5 to TRBJ1-1; 10 bases match TRBD1. Germline V gives CDR1 MNHEY, CDR2 SVGAGI. V lost 2 bases, J lost 4 bases, and 7 bases stayed unmatched. This CDR3 comprises 16 residues.

The V and J genes are TRBV18 and TRBJ2-1, with D perhaps TRBD1 (6 bases). Germline assignment: CDR1 KGHSH and CDR2 LQKENI. The V end lost 3 bases, the J end lost 5 bases, and 11 bases lay between the germline ends. This CDR3 region has 14 residues. This chain's CDR3 is CASSPGQRDNEQFF. For the CDR3, the DNA is TGTGCCAGCTCACCCGGACAGAGAGACAATGAGCAGTTCTTC.

This clone was counted a single time. The CDR3 bases are TGTGCCAGCAGCTTAGACGGGGGTCCTAATCAGCCCCAGCATTTT. Amino acids: CASSLDGGPNQPQHF. The chain links TRBV11-3 to TRBJ1-5; D perhaps matches TRBD1 (5 bases). This CDR3 region has 15 residues. The germline CDR1 and CDR2 sequences are SGHNT and YENEEA. Trimming took off 0 bases at V and 4 bases at J, with 10 bases between the two ends.

The J gene is TRBJ1-5, the V gene TRBV4-2, with TRBD1 matching 7 bases. The trim removed 5 bases at V and 2 bases at J, leaving 18 bases unmatched. Germline CDR1 LGHNA, CDR2 YNFKEQ. The CDR3 extends over 19 amino acids. Written as DNA, the CDR3 is TGTGCCAGCAGCGCCGATAAAATACGAGGGGGCGTCGGCAATCAGCCCCAGCATTTT. Protein sequence: CASSADKIRGGVGNQPQHF.

This clone occurred once. The chain joins TRBV5-8 to TRBJ1-1, with a possible D match to TRBD1 (6 bases). Germline CDR1 is SGHTS and CDR2 is YDEGEE. Trimming took 4 bases from V and 1 from J, leaving 11 bases between them. This CDR3 is built from 14 residues. The CDR3 DNA follows: TGTGCCAGCAGCCTGGGACACTCGAACACTGAAGCTTTCTTT. Its translation is CASSLGHSNTEAFF.

V is TRBV9 and J is TRBJ1-1, with 9 bases identical to TRBD1. This CDR3 is 15 amino acids long. CDR1 and CDR2 (germline): SGDLS, YYNGEE. V trimming: 1 base; J trimming: 0 bases; junction bases outside the gene matches: 1. The DNA for the CDR3 is TGTGCCAGCAGCGTAACAGGGGGCCTGAACACTGAAGCTTTCTTT. Translation: CASSVTGGLNTEAFF. Variable domain in full (rest from reference TRBV9 and TRBJ1-1): DSGVTQTPKHLITATGQRVTLRCSPRSGDLSVYWYQQSLDQGLQFLIQYYNGEERAKGNILERFSAQQFPDLHSELNLSSLELGDSALYFCASSVTGGLNTEAFFGQGTRLTVV.

The rearrangement links TRBV29-1 to TRBJ1-5; 7 bases map to TRBD1. Germline loops: CDR1 SQVTM, CDR2 ANQGSEA. The CDR3 has 14 amino acids. V dropped 4 bases and J dropped 0; count of bases not matched to a gene: 3. The CDR3 nucleotides read TGCAGCGTTGCGGGACAGAGTAGCAATCAGCCCCAGCATTTT. This encodes CSVAGQSSNQPQHF.

This clone was seen more than once but under ten times. This chain connects TRBV6-4 to TRBJ2-1, with 9 bases identical to TRBD2. This CDR3 has 15 amino acids. The J segment lost 4 bases and the V segment lost 0 bases, leaving 1 base of the junction unmatched. Germline V gives CDR1 MRHNA, CDR2 SNTAGT. Written as DNA, the CDR3 is TGTGCCAGCAGTGACTCAGCGGGGGGTTACAATGAGCAGTTCTTC. It is translated as CASSDSAGGYNEQFF.

The DNA for the CDR3 is TGTGCCAGCAGGAGGCGGGGTAGCGGGGTCGTCGAAACACGAGATACGCAGTATTTT. Its protein is CASRRRGSGVVETRDTQYF. This sequence joins TRBV2 and TRBJ2-3, with 8 bases lining up with TRBD2. The CDR3 is 19 amino acids. The germline gives CDR1 SNHLY, CDR2 FYNNEI. The trim removed 6 bases at V and 5 bases at J, leaving 22 bases unmatched.

The V gene is TRBV11-3, the J gene TRBJ1-1; 9 nucleotides align to TRBD1. The trim removed 4 bases at V and 0 bases at J, leaving 6 bases unmatched. The V gene's germline CDR1 is SGHNT and CDR2 YENEEA. This CDR3 comprises 16 residues. CDR3 loop: CASSSTGGVMNTEAFF. CDR3 sequence (DNA): TGTGCCAGCAGCTCGACAGGGGGGGTTATGAACACTGAAGCTTTCTTT.

This clone was seen only once. The CDR3 reads CATPSGGAGDTQYF. In DNA form, the CDR3 reads TGTGCCACCCCTAGCGGGGGGGCCGGAGATACGCAGTATTTT. V and J are TRBV2 and TRBJ2-3; 12 nucleotides line up with TRBD2. Germline lookup yields CDR1 SNHLY and CDR2 FYNNEI. CDR3 size: 14 residues. Trimming at V came to 10 bases and at J to 5 bases, leaving 7 bases not matched to a gene.

The chain employs TRBV19 and TRBJ2-3; a weak D match, TRBD2 (5 bases). This CDR3 is 12 amino acids long. Germline loops: CDR1 LNHDA, CDR2 SQIVND (reference sequence). V was pared by 5 bases and J by 3 bases, with 6 bases between. DNA of the CDR3: TGTGCCAGTAGTCGGAGGACAGATACGCAGTATTTT. As protein: CASSRRTDTQYF.

The CDR3 sequence is CASSYRGPTEAFF. The CDR3 bases are TGTGCCAGCAGCTACAGGGGGCCCACTGAAGCTTTCTTT. J is TRBJ1-1 and V is TRBV3-1 (or the pseudogene TRBV3-2); 9 bases line up with TRBD1. CDR3 size: 13 residues. Trimming at V came to 5 bases and at J to 4 bases, leaving 2 bases not matched to a gene. Germline V lookup: CDR1 LGHDT, CDR2 YNNKEL (reference sequence).

This chain uses TRBV5-1 with TRBJ2-1; no clear D gene. The CDR3 is made up of 15 amino acids. Per the germline V gene, CDR1 is SGHRS and CDR2 is YFSETQ. The V and J ends lost 5 bases and 0 bases respectively, with 12 bases between them. The CDR3 DNA is TGCGCCAGCAGACCAACCCTAAGCTCCTACAATGAGCAGTTCTTC. It codes for CASRPTLSSYNEQFF.

J is TRBJ1-3 and V is TRBV5-1; 7 positions agree with TRBD1. Germline values: CDR1 SGHRS, CDR2 YFSETQ. V trimming: 4 bases; J trimming: 4 bases; junction bases outside the gene matches: 5. The CDR3 runs 14 residues. The CDR3 reads CASSPGTAGNTIYF. The CDR3 DNA sequence: TGCGCCAGCAGCCCCGGGACAGCCGGAAACACCATATATTTT.

This chain links TRBV28 with TRBJ1-5; D remains ambiguous. The V gene lost 1 base and the J gene lost 2 bases, with 21 bases spanning the gap. This CDR3 has 19 residues. The V gene's germline CDR1 is MDHEN and CDR2 SYDVKM. This chain's CDR3 is CASSLFGRGSQFGNQPQHF. In DNA form, the CDR3 reads TGTGCCAGCAGTTTATTCGGCAGAGGGTCCCAATTTGGCAATCAGCCCCAGCATTTT.

This clone was picked up one time. The CDR3 spells CASSSSRTATFTDTQYF. CDR3 bases: TGTGCCAGCAGTTCCTCCCGGACAGCTACTTTCACAGATACGCAGTATTTT. This rearrangement joins TRBV27 to TRBJ2-3, with D possibly matching TRBD1 (6 bases). The germline V and J ends were trimmed by 4 bases and 2 bases, with 19 bases remaining between them. Looked up from germline, CDR1 is MNHEY and CDR2 is SMNVEV (reference sequence). This CDR3 is built from 17 residues.

The CDR3 bases are TGCGCCAGCAGCCGGGGAGGGACAGGACCGCCCGGCGAGCAGTACTTC. This translates into CASSRGGTGPPGEQYF. The V gene is TRBV4-1, the J gene TRBJ2-7, with D possibly being TRBD1 (8 bases). Germline CDR1 MGHRA, CDR2 YSYEKL. Trimming cost V 4 bases and J 6 bases, with 22 bases left between them. CDR3 length: 16 residues.

The chain uses TRBV6-2 or TRBV6-3 and TRBJ1-5; tentative D call: TRBD1 (5 bases). Germline CDR1 and CDR2: MNHEY and SVGEGT. The CDR3 is 15 amino acids. The V and J ends lost 2 bases and 3 bases respectively, with 11 bases between them. The CDR3 is CASSYVGGFNQPQHF. CDR3 nucleotide sequence: TGTGCCAGCAGTTACGTCGGGGGTTTCAATCAGCCCCAGCATTTT.

The rearrangement uses TRBV19 and TRBJ1-2; D ambiguous. CDR1 LNHDA and CDR2 SQIVND come from the germline V gene (reference sequence). The germline V and J ends were trimmed by 5 bases and 2 bases, with 9 bases remaining between them. This CDR3 has 13 amino acids. CDR3 sequence reads: CASSWSGNYGYTF. CDR3 bases: TGTGCCAGTAGTTGGTCCGGGAACTATGGCTACACCTTC.

The genes are TRBV6-6 and TRBJ1-4; TRBD1 matches 10 bases. V gave up 6 bases and J gave up 7 bases; unmatched junction bases: 8. Germline loops: CDR1 MNHNY, CDR2 SVGAGI (reference sequence). The CDR3 extends over 15 amino acids. The CDR3 region is CASSPRDRGSEKLFF. DNA of the CDR3: TGTGCCAGCAGCCCTCGGGACAGGGGCTCTGAAAAACTGTTTTTT.

The chain is built from TRBV27 and TRBJ2-1; D perhaps matches TRBD1 (6 bases). The germline gives CDR1 MNHEY, CDR2 SMNVEV (reference sequence). The CDR3 runs 16 residues. Trimming removed 5 bases at V and 2 bases at J, with 16 bases between. This CDR3 reads CASSNSTGNPYNEQFF. CDR3 coding DNA: TGTGCCAGCAGTAACTCTACAGGGAACCCCTACAATGAGCAGTTCTTC.

This rearrangement joins TRBV18 to TRBJ2-5; perhaps TRBD1 as D (7 bases). From germline, CDR1 is KGHSH and CDR2 LQKENI. The CDR3 sequence is 15 residues long. Between the trimmed V and J ends, which lost 3 bases and 4 bases, there was a span of 15 bases. CDR3 in DNA: TGTGCCAGCTCACCGAACCAGGGGGGAGGAGAGACCCAGTACTTC. Amino acid sequence: CASSPNQGGGETQYF. Full variable domain (rest looked up from reference TRBV18 and TRBJ2-5): NAGVMQNPRHLVRRRGQEARLRCSPMKGHSHVYWYRQLPEEGLKFMVYLQKENIIDESGMPKERFSAEFPKEGPSILRIQQVVRGDSAAYFCASSPNQGGGETQYFGPGTRLLVL.

The V call is TRBV3-1 (or the pseudogene TRBV3-2), the J call TRBJ1-5; D remains ambiguous. The CDR3 is 12 amino acids. V lost 2 bases, J lost 7 bases, and 6 bases lay in between. The germline gives CDR1 LGHDT, CDR2 YNNKEL (reference sequence). CDR3 loop: CASSQSRQPQHF. The CDR3 nucleotides read TGTGCCAGCAGCCAATCTAGACAGCCCCAGCATTTT.